The 14 T cell receptor beta chains below were found in one sample sequenced in a study of blood T cell repertoires in COVID-19. Here immunoSEQ multiplex PCR was the method, and the copy in TCRdb shows in-frame clones only, minus some. Found here are 150,000 to 200,000 clones, about 83% of them singletons; the top ten hold over 3.5%. The sample comprised peripheral blood. All receptors derive from a man between 18 and 29 years old with active or convalescent COVID-19.

The rearrangement joins TRBV9 to TRBJ2-3; D remains ambiguous. This CDR3 is 18 amino acids long. Germline CDR1 reads SGDLS; CDR2 reads YYNGEE. With 2 bases removed from V and 3 bases from J, the gap between germline ends came to 22 bases. CDR3 nucleotide sequence: TGTGCCAGCAGCGTGTCTACCGCGCCACTACTAAAGACAGATACGCAGTATTTT. Translation: CASSVSTAPLLKTDTQYF.

The V call is TRBV6-5, the J call TRBJ1-4; D might be TRBD1 (5 bases). Trimming cost V 4 bases and J 6 bases, with 12 bases left between them. The CDR3 is made up of 14 amino acids. The germline V gene has CDR1 MNHEY and CDR2 SVGAGI. The CDR3, as DNA: TGTGCCAGCAGTTCGGCAGGGTGGGATGAAAAACTGTTTTTT. It yields the protein CASSSAGWDEKLFF.

J is TRBJ1-1 and V is TRBV14; TRBD1 might be the D (5 bases). Looked up from germline, CDR1 is SGHDN and CDR2 is FVKESK. Trimming removed 1 base from V and 0 bases from J, with 12 bases in between. This CDR3 has 16 residues. The CDR3 sequence: CASSQVGGAVNTEAFF. The CDR3 region has the DNA TGTGCCAGCAGCCAAGTTGGAGGGGCGGTGAACACTGAAGCTTTCTTT. Filled out from reference TRBV14 and TRBJ1-1, the complete variable domain reads EAGVTQFPSHSVIEKGQTVTLRCDPISGHDNLYWYRRVMGKEIKFLLHFVKESKQDESGMPNNRFLAERTGGTYSTLKVQPAELEDSGVYFCASSQVGGAVNTEAFFGQGTRLTVV.

Only a few counts were recorded for this clone. The gene calls are TRBV2 and TRBJ1-2; D gene unclear. V shed 3 bases and J shed 6 bases, with 8 bases lying between them. Germline assignment: CDR1 SNHLY and CDR2 FYNNEI. The CDR3 has 12 residues. The CDR3: CASSDRGDGYTF. The CDR3, as DNA: TGTGCCAGCAGTGATCGGGGAGATGGCTACACCTTC.

The chain links TRBV2 to TRBJ2-2, with 7 bases that match TRBD2. The CDR3 has 15 amino acids. Germline V gene data show CDR1 as SNHLY and CDR2 as FYNNEI. Germline trimming cut 5 bases from V and 2 bases from J; bases unmatched to any gene: 5. CDR3 DNA: TGTGCCAGCAGTATTAGACTAGCTAACACCGGGGAGCTGTTTTTT. Translation gives CASSIRLANTGELFF.

J is TRBJ1-1 and V is TRBV11-2; D not certain. The CDR3 is 13 residues long. Germline V gives CDR1 SGHAT, CDR2 FQNNGV. The germline V and J ends were trimmed by 6 bases and 1 base, with 9 bases remaining between them. The CDR3 loop reads CASRIAGNTEAFF. The CDR3 DNA reads TGTGCCAGCAGGATCGCGGGGAACACTGAAGCTTTCTTT.

Only a few counts were recorded for this clone. The V and J genes are TRBV27 and TRBJ1-5; D is undetermined. Trimming shortened V by 2 bases and J by 0 bases, and 14 bases separated the two germline ends. The CDR3 length is 17 residues. Germline V gene sequence: CDR1 MNHEY, CDR2 SMNVEV (reference sequence). This CDR3 is CASSLGASDYSNQPQHF. In DNA form, the CDR3 reads TGTGCCAGCAGTTTAGGTGCCTCGGACTATAGCAATCAGCCCCAGCATTTT.

The chain employs TRBV12-3 or TRBV12-4 and TRBJ2-1; TRBD1 agrees at 9 bases. The junction had 5 bases not matched to a gene; V was cut back by 5 bases and J by 15 bases. The CDR3 is made up of 11 amino acids. This CDR3 reads CASSPGTGLFF. The CDR3 region has the DNA TGTGCCAGCAGTCCGGGGACAGGGTTGTTCTTC.

The chain uses TRBV6-5 and TRBJ2-1; TRBD2 might be the D (5 bases). CDR1 is MNHEY and CDR2 is SVGAGI in the germline V gene. Deletions cut 6 bases from V and 8 bases from J, with 14 bases between. This CDR3 is built from 13 residues. In DNA, the CDR3 is TGTGCCAGCAGCCTATTTTTCGGGGATGAGCAGTTCTTC. This codes for CASSLFFGDEQFF.

V usage is TRBV7-6 and J usage is TRBJ1-1; D unresolved. The germline V and J ends were trimmed by 1 base and 1 base, with 10 bases remaining between them. This CDR3 has 15 residues. The germline V gene has CDR1 SGHVS and CDR2 FNYEAQ. The CDR3 nucleotides read TGTGCCAGCAGCTTAGGCTATCAACCGAACACTGAAGCTTTCTTT. Translation: CASSLGYQPNTEAFF.

V is TRBV28 and J is TRBJ1-2; TRBD1 matches at 8 bases. CDR1 MDHEN and CDR2 SYDVKM come from the germline V gene. This CDR3 is 16 amino acids long. The ends lost 4 bases at V and 4 bases at J; junction bases unmatched: 11. The CDR3 DNA reads TGTGCCAGCAGTTCCCCAGCCGGGACAGGTCCCTATGGCTACACCTTC. Translating it yields CASSSPAGTGPYGYTF.

This clone was picked up one time. The chain employs TRBV12-5 and TRBJ2-2; TRBD1 matches 10 bases. V shed 3 bases, J shed 5 bases, and the junction held 6 bases outside the gene matches. This CDR3 is 16 amino acids long. CDR1 is LGHNT, CDR2 FRNRAP, per germline. CDR3 in DNA: TGTGCTAGTGGTTTAGCCGGGACAGGGGCGACCGGGGAGCTGTTTTTT. Protein sequence: CASGLAGTGATGELFF.

The chain has TRBV18 and TRBJ1-1; possible D gene TRBD1, 6 bases. V was cut by 3 bases and J by 8 bases, with 13 bases left in between. Germline values: CDR1 KGHSH, CDR2 LQKENI. The length of the CDR3 is 13 residues. The CDR3: CASSPGGGGEAFF. The CDR3, as DNA: TGTGCCAGCTCACCCGGCGGGGGGGGCGAAGCTTTCTTT.

The genes are TRBV27 and TRBJ2-2, with D unresolved. This CDR3 spans 11 amino acids. CDR1 MNHEY and CDR2 SMNVEV come from the germline V gene (reference sequence). V was pared by 8 bases and J by 7 bases, with 8 bases between. This CDR3 is CASGQRGELFF. DNA of the CDR3: TGTGCCAGCGGTCAGCGCGGGGAGCTGTTTTTT.